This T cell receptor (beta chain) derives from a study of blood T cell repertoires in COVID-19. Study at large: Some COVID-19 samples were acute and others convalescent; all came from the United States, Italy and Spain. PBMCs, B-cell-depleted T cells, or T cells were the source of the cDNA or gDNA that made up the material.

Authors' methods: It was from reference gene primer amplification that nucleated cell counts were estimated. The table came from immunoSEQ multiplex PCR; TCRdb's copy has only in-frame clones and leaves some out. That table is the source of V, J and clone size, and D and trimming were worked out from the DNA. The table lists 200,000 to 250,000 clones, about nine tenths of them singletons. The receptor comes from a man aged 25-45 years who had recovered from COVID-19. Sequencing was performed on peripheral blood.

Here the CDR3 reads CASSHGQGLGDTEAFF. The CDR3 region has the DNA TGTGCCAGCAGTCACGGACAGGGTTTGGGGGACACTGAAGCTTTCTTT. The rearrangement joins TRBV28 to TRBJ1-1, with 8 bases that match TRBD1. Trimming removed 5 bases from V and 3 bases from J; junction bases left unmatched: 11. Looked up from germline, CDR1 is MDHEN and CDR2 is SYDVKM. The CDR3 has 16 residues.